This TCR beta chain was profiled in a study of cytomegalovirus exposure and HLA in healthy donors. Study-wide results and caveats: With later analysis, a missense DCLRE1C variant became linked to TCR beta V- and J-gene trimming. Analysis performed later showed TCR beta chains linked to HLA being more clonally expanded than equally common others. Cytomegalovirus status, reportedly, was diagnosed with high specificity and sensitivity by the classifier.

Both 60 Vbeta primers and 13 Jbeta primers went into the PCR. As processed by the authors: A follow-up analysis tallied some 80 million unique TCR beta chains, about 11 million shared. Method: immunoSEQ multiplex PCR; TCRdb's copy keeps in-frame clones and lacks some. The DNA gave D and trimming, while V, J and clone size come from that table. The repertoire consists of some 150,000 clones, with more than 75% occurring once and the leading ten covering about 2.3%. The CDR3 is 10 residues long. Germline CDR1 is MNHNY and CDR2 is SVGAGI (reference sequence). Details on this clone: Its antigen is undetermined.

This clonotype was obtained from a woman aged 18-29 years in good health and CMV-seronegative. The V and J genes are TRBV6-6 and TRBJ1-1; D is uncertain. Material: PBMCs. The chain's CDR3 is CGTRESRAFF. The CDR3 region has the DNA TGTGGGACGCGGGAGTCTCGAGCTTTCTTT.